This TCR beta chain stems from a study of response to subunit inactivated influenza vaccine. Regarding the study as a whole: Authors proposed each seasonal influenza vaccination draws in few new T cells.

MiXCR was run by TCRdb on the RT-PCR reads, yielding one entry per CDR3 protein. The sample has around 570,000 distinct CDR3 sequences, 6% to 9% seen once. Regarding this clonotype: Antigen specificity is unknown.

Sample: PBMCs from blood, taken about 23 months after vaccination. This TCR came from a man aged 50-75 years who received an inactivated influenza vaccine.

CDR3 sequence: CASSGLLAGELFF. The CDR3 coding sequence is TGCGCCAGCAGTGGGTTGCTTGCCGGGGAGCTGTTTTTT. The rearrangement joins TRBV10-1 to TRBJ2-2; D remains unclear. Looked up from germline, CDR1 is WNHNN and CDR2 is SYGVQD (reference sequence). The CDR3 consists of 13 residues. V lost 4 bases and J 6 bases, leaving 9 bases between the germline ends.